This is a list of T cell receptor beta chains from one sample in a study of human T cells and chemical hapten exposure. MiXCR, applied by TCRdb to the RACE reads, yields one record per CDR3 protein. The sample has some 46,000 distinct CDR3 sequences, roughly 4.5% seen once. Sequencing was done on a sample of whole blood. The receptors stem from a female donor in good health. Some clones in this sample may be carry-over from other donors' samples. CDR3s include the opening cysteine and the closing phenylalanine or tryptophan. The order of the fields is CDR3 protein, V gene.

CDR3: CSVESVLSTDTQYF
V: TRBV29-1

CDR3: CASRLSGAGWSTEAFF
V: TRBV19

CDR3: CASSIAGGETQYF
V: TRBV27

CDR3: CASSLAGLSTQYF
V: TRBV6-5

CDR3: CANTFGAGLTNYGYTF
V: TRBV2

CDR3: CASSLEAGGTDTQYF
V: TRBV12-3/TRBV12-4

CDR3: CASSSEGRGGRVEAFF
V: TRBV7-9

CDR3: CASSEQGAQNYGYTF
V: TRBV6-4

CDR3: CASSLLAGDVYEQYF
V: TRBV28

CDR3: CASSLEGGVNNQPQHF
V: TRBV5-1

CDR3: CASSFAGTYNEQFF
V: TRBV5-1

CDR3: CASSLLERQVTEAFF
V: TRBV4-2

CDR3: CSAKRWTGYEQYF
V: TRBV20-1

CDR3: CASTGTGMKLFF
V: TRBV2

CDR3: CASSQWTVSNEKLFF
V: TRBV4-1

CDR3: CASSVNEKLFF
V: TRBV2

CDR3: CASSGYTGTGEETQYF
V: TRBV13

CDR3: CASSQDANRGLYEQYF
V: TRBV4-1

CDR3: CASSLSDSSYPVGNTIYF
V: TRBV11-2

CDR3: CSVGVGLEGARYF
V: TRBV29-1

CDR3: CASSYSTVYNEQFF
V: TRBV6-6

CDR3: CSADRAWDTEAFF
V: TRBV29-1

CDR3: CASSRGFNSNQPQHF
V: TRBV7-8

CDR3: CATSRGTADTQYF
V: TRBV15

CDR3: CASRTGGATYTEAFF
V: TRBV5-1

CDR3: CASTGPGSGNTIYF
V: TRBV13

CDR3: CASSLLGAGTEAFF
V: TRBV7-3

CDR3: CSAGAPLETQYF
V: TRBV20-1

CDR3: CASTWDGHSGANVLTF
V: TRBV2

CDR3: CASTRGQYNYGYTF
V: TRBV12-3/TRBV12-4

CDR3: CASSRTGDSGSTDTQYF
V: TRBV4-3

CDR3: CAWSLQGYGYTF
V: TRBV30

CDR3: CASSIYGTPKAFF
V: TRBV12-3/TRBV12-4

CDR3: CASSQDPGTGDYNEQFF
V: TRBV4-1

CDR3: CASSPGGAGTSYEQYF
V: TRBV28

CDR3: CASSSQGGRSQPQHF
V: TRBV12-3/TRBV12-4

CDR3: CASSPGLVGELFF
V: TRBV12-3/TRBV12-4

CDR3: CASSETFAQPQHF
V: TRBV7-6

CDR3: CASSPLFATNEKLFF
V: TRBV7-9

CDR3: CASSENRAANQPQHF
V: TRBV2

CDR3: CASSKDSYSGANVLTF
V: TRBV7-8

CDR3: CASSYSQGNTEAFF
V: TRBV6-2/TRBV6-3

CDR3: CAWRTQDEKLFF
V: TRBV30

CDR3: CASSLQQGAKNIQYF
V: TRBV11-2

CDR3: CATTPRDRANSPLHF
V: TRBV24-1

CDR3: CASRINRDAYEQYF
V: TRBV27

CDR3: CASSVEVHTEAFF
V: TRBV9

CDR3: CASSLVPGNTEAFF
V: TRBV7-2

CDR3: CSVDWGPRADEKLFF
V: TRBV29-1

CDR3: CASSPYTNKNTEAFF
V: TRBV12-3/TRBV12-4

CDR3: CASSERGGITYEQYF
V: TRBV2

CDR3: CASSLGQSIVYGYTF
V: TRBV5-1